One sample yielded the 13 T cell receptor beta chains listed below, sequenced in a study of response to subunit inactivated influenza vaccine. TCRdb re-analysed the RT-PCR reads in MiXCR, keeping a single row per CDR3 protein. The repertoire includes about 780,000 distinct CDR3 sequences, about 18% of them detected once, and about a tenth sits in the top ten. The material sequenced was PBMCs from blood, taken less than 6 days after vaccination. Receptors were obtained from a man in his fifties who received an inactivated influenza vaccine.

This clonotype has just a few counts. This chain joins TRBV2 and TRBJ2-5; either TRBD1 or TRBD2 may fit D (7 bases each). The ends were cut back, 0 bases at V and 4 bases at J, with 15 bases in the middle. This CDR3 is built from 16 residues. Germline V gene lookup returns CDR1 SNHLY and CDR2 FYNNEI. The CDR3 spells CASSEARAGGAETQYF. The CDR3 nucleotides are TGTGCCAGCAGTGAAGCGCGGGCAGGGGGGGCAGAGACCCAGTACTTC.

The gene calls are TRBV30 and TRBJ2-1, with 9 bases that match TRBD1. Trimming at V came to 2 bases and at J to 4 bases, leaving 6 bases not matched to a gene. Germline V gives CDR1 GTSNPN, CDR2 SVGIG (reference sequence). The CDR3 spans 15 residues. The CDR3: CAWSKGQGRYNEQFF. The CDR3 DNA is TGTGCCTGGAGTAAAGGACAGGGGCGGTACAATGAGCAGTTCTTC.

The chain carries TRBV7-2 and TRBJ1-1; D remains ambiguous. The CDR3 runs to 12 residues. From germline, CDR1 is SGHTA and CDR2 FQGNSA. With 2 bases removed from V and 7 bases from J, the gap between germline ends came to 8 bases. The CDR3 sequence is CASSLFPGEAFF. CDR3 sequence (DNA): TGTGCCAGCAGCTTATTCCCGGGTGAAGCTTTCTTT.

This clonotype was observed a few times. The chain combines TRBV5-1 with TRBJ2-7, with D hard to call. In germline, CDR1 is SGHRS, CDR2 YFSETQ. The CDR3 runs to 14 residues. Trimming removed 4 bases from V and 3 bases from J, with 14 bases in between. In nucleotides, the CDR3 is TGCGCCAGCAGCGGACGACCGGGCCGCTACGAGCAGTACTTC. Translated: CASSGRPGRYEQYF.

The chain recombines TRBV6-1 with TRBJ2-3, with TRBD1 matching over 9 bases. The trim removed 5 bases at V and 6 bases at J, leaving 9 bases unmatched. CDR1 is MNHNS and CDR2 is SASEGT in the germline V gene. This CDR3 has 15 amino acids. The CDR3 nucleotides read TGTGCCAGCAGTCAAACAGGGGGCGAGGTTGATACGCAGTATTTT. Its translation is CASSQTGGEVDTQYF.

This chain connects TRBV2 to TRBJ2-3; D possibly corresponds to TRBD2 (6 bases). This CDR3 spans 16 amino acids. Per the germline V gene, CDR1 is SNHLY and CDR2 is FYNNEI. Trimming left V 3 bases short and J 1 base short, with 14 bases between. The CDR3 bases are TGTGCCAGCAGTGATCCCTCGTGGGGGGGCACAGATACGCAGTATTTT. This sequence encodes CASSDPSWGGTDTQYF.

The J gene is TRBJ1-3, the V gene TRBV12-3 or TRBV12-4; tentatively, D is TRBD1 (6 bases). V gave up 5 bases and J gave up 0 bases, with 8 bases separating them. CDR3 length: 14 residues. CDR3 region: CASSGTRSGNTIYF. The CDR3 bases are TGTGCCAGCAGTGGGACACGCTCTGGAAACACCATATATTTT.

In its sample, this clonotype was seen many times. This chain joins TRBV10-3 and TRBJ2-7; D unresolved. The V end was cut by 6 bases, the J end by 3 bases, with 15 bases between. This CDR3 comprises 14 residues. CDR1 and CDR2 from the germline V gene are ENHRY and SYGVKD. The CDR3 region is CAIRKGIMDYEQYF. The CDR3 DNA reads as TGTGCCATCAGGAAAGGGATAATGGACTACGAGCAGTACTTC.

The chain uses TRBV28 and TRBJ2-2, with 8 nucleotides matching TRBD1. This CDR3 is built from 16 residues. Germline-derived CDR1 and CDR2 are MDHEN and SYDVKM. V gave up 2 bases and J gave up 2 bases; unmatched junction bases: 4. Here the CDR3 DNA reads TGTGCCAGCAGTTTACCCAGGGGGCGAAACACCGGGGAGCTGTTTTTT. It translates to CASSLPRGRNTGELFF.

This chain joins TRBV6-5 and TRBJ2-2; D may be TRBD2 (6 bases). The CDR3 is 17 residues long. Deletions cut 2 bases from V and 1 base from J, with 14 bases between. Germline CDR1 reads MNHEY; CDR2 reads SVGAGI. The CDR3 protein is CASSYAGGGMNTGELFF. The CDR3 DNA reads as TGTGCCAGCAGTTACGCGGGTGGCGGGATGAACACCGGGGAGCTGTTTTTT.

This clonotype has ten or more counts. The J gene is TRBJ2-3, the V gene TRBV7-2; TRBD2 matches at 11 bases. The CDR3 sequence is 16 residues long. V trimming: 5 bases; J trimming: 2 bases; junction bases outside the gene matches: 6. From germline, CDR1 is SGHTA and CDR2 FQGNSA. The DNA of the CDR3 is TGTGCCAGCAGCCCCCGACTAGCGGGGTCCACAGATACGCAGTATTTT. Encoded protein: CASSPRLAGSTDTQYF.

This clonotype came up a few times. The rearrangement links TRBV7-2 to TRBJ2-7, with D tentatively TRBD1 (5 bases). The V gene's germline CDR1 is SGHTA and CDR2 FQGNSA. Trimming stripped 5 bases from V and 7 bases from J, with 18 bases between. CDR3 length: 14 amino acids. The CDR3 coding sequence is TGTGCCAGCAGCCGCCGACAGACCTTGGGGGAGCAGTACTTC. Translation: CASSRRQTLGEQYF.

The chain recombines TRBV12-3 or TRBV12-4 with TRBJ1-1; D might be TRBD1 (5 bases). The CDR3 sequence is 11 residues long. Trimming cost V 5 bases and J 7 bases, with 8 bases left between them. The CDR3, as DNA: TGTGCCAGCAGTGAAGGGGTTGAAGCTTTCTTT. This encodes CASSEGVEAFF.